The 27 T cell receptor beta chains reported below all come from one sample, sequenced in a study of T cell responses to AZD1222 COVID-19 vaccine. Only in-frame clones appear in the TCRdb table, and some are missing; sequencing was by immunoSEQ multiplex PCR. Among around 130,000 clones listed, about 86% were seen once. The specimen comprised peripheral blood, sampled on day 0 of AZD1222 vaccination. Every receptor here comes from an adult in good health.

The rearrangement links TRBV28 to TRBJ1-5; weak D call: TRBD1 (5 bases). The CDR3 runs 15 residues. Germline-derived CDR1 and CDR2 are MDHEN and SYDVKM. V was pared by 8 bases and J by 7 bases, with 21 bases between. The CDR3 DNA follows: TGTGCCAGCTCCTCCGCCCGGGGCAGGTTGCAGCCCCAGCATTTT. Its translation is CASSSARGRLQPQHF.

This clone came up many times. The chain has TRBV27 and TRBJ1-2; D call uncertain. Trimming cost V 6 bases and J 8 bases, with 22 bases left between them. There are 15 residues in the CDR3. CDR1 MNHEY and CDR2 SMNVEV come from the germline V gene (reference sequence). In DNA, the CDR3 is TGTGCCAGCAGCCACGACCCGGGCAGCCTGGGAGGCTACACCTTC. Residues: CASSHDPGSLGGYTF.

This clone came up once. The J gene is TRBJ2-1, the V gene TRBV7-9; TRBD1 aligns across 7 bases. Trimming took 5 bases from V and 7 from J; bases not matched to a gene: 11. The CDR3 extends over 15 amino acids. Per the germline V gene, CDR1 is SEHNR and CDR2 is FQNEAQ (reference sequence). The CDR3 DNA is TGTGCCAGCAGCCCCTACACCCCGGACAGGAATGAGCAGTTCTTC. It is translated as CASSPYTPDRNEQFF.

This chain joins TRBV30 and TRBJ2-2; 9 bases fit TRBD2. The CDR3 sequence is 17 residues long. After removal of 0 bases from V and 4 bases from J, the junction contained 9 bases not matched to a gene. CDR1 GTSNPN and CDR2 SVGIG come from the germline V gene (reference sequence). The CDR3 DNA is TGTGCCTGGAGTGTCGGGTCGGGACTAGCAGGCACCGGGGAGCTGTTTTTT. Protein: CAWSVGSGLAGTGELFF.

CDR3 residues: CASSPGPWREGLYEQYF. The CDR3 DNA follows: TGTGCCAGCAGCCCAGGCCCTTGGCGGGAGGGTCTCTACGAGCAGTACTTC. The rearrangement uses TRBV7-7 and TRBJ2-7; 9 bases align to TRBD2. Trimming removed 5 bases from V and 3 bases from J; junction bases left unmatched: 14. The CDR3 extends over 17 amino acids. Germline CDR1 SSHAT, CDR2 FNYEAQ (reference sequence).

The chain recombines TRBV11-2 with TRBJ1-2; possible D gene TRBD1, 5 bases. The CDR3 has 14 amino acids. Germline CDR1 and CDR2: SGHAT and FQNNGV. The V end lost 2 bases, the J end lost 8 bases, and 15 bases lay between the germline ends. As DNA, the CDR3 is TGTGCCAGCAGCTTAAATCCCGGGGGGTGGGGCTACACCTTC. Protein product: CASSLNPGGWGYTF.

V usage is TRBV10-3 and J usage is TRBJ2-3; the match to TRBD1 covers 10 bases. The CDR3 is 15 residues long. The germline V gene encodes CDR1 ENHRY and CDR2 SYGVKD. Trimming removed 6 bases from V and 5 bases from J; junction bases left unmatched: 8. The CDR3 sequence is CAISTDRGRGDTQYF. The CDR3 DNA reads as TGTGCCATCAGCACTGACAGGGGGCGTGGAGATACGCAGTATTTT.

The chain employs TRBV7-2 and TRBJ1-1, with TRBD1 identical over 9 bases. V shed 1 base, J shed 2 bases, and the junction held 5 bases outside the gene matches. The germline V gene encodes CDR1 SGHTA and CDR2 FQGNSA. The length of the CDR3 is 16 residues. The CDR3: CASSLDGTGTNTEAFF. DNA for the CDR3: TGTGCCAGCAGCTTAGATGGGACAGGGACTAACACTGAAGCTTTCTTT.

This chain uses TRBV6-6 with TRBJ2-5, with 8 bases matching TRBD2. J gave up 3 bases and V 3 bases, and 9 bases lay outside the gene matches. In germline, CDR1 is MNHNY, CDR2 SVGAGI (reference sequence). The CDR3 length is 16 residues. The CDR3 DNA is TGTGCCAGCAGTTATGAGGCGGGAGGATTAAAAGAGACCCAGTACTTC. This encodes CASSYEAGGLKETQYF.

The chain has TRBV29-1 and TRBJ1-2, with D hard to call. The V end was cut by 2 bases, the J end by 3 bases, with 10 bases between. CDR1 and CDR2 (germline): SQVTM, ANQGSEA. This CDR3 contains 13 residues. The CDR3 region is CSVERTRHYGYTF. The CDR3 nucleotides read TGCAGCGTTGAAAGGACCAGGCACTATGGCTACACCTTC.

The V and J genes are TRBV6-5 and TRBJ2-2; D is ambiguous. CDR1 and CDR2 (germline): MNHEY, SVGAGI. The V end was cut by 2 bases, the J end by 6 bases, with 4 bases between. CDR3 size: 12 residues. CDR3 sequence: CASSYRSGELFF. Here the CDR3 DNA reads TGTGCCAGCAGTTACAGGTCCGGGGAGCTGTTTTTT.

The chain combines TRBV20-1 with TRBJ1-2; D is perhaps TRBD1 (5 bases). Trimming removed 7 bases at V and 7 bases at J, with 13 bases between. The CDR3 sequence is 11 residues long. Looked up from germline, CDR1 is DFQATT and CDR2 is SNEGSKA (reference sequence). CDR3 sequence (DNA): TGCAGTGTTTCACGACAGCCTGGCTACACCTTC. Its protein is CSVSRQPGYTF.

This chain links TRBV7-2 with TRBJ2-5; D remains unclear. Trimming removed 5 bases at V and 4 bases at J, with 8 bases between. The CDR3 spans 12 residues. In germline, CDR1 is SGHTA, CDR2 FQGNSA. CDR3 nucleotide sequence: TGTGCCAGCAGCCAAAATCGAGAGACCCAGTACTTC. Translating gives CASSQNRETQYF.

The chain employs TRBV20-1 and TRBJ1-1, with 7 bases that match TRBD1. Looked up from germline, CDR1 is DFQATT and CDR2 is SNEGSKA (reference sequence). The CDR3 is 11 residues long. V shed 4 bases, J shed 4 bases, and the junction held 0 bases outside the gene matches. The CDR3 DNA reads TGCAGTGCTACAGGGGGCACTGAAGCTTTCTTT. Translating gives CSATGGTEAFF.

The chain links TRBV5-1 to TRBJ1-6, with D possibly being TRBD1 (6 bases). Germline V gene sequence: CDR1 SGHRS, CDR2 YFSETQ. V dropped 0 bases and J dropped 3 bases, with 10 bases sitting between them. The CDR3 loop spans 16 amino acids. CDR3 nucleotides: TGCGCCAGCAGCTTGGGGAGGACAGTCTATAATTCACCCCTCCACTTT. Its translation: CASSLGRTVYNSPLHF.

V usage is TRBV5-4 and J usage is TRBJ1-2; no reliable D call. V dropped 4 bases and J dropped 6 bases, with 13 bases sitting between them. From germline, CDR1 is SGHNT and CDR2 YYREEE (reference sequence). This CDR3 comprises 13 residues. The CDR3 bases are TGTGCCAGCAGCCTTAGAGAAGGTAATGGCTACACCTTC. It yields the protein CASSLREGNGYTF.

The rearrangement uses TRBV27 and TRBJ2-7, with 7 bases identical to TRBD2. Per the germline V gene, CDR1 is MNHEY and CDR2 is SMNVEV (reference sequence). The CDR3 has 14 residues. Trimming removed 3 bases from V and 5 bases from J; junction bases left unmatched: 7. The CDR3 nucleotides read TGTGCCAGCAGTTTTGGCGGGAGATCCAACGAGCAGTACTTC. It specifies CASSFGGRSNEQYF.

The chain couples TRBV7-2 to TRBJ2-5, with 11 bases that match TRBD2. The V segment lost 1 base and the J segment 5 bases; nucleotides outside the gene matches: 3. Germline V gene sequence: CDR1 SGHTA, CDR2 FQGNSA. The CDR3 extends over 15 amino acids. CDR3 protein: CASSLGLAGGETQYF. The CDR3 DNA reads TGTGCCAGCAGCTTAGGTCTAGCGGGAGGTGAGACCCAGTACTTC.

V gene TRBV19 combines with J gene TRBJ1-1; a possible D gene is TRBD1 (6 bases). V dropped 6 bases and J dropped 5 bases, with 16 bases sitting between them. The length of the CDR3 is 14 residues. CDR1 LNHDA and CDR2 SQIVND come from the germline V gene (reference sequence). Written as DNA, the CDR3 is TGTGCCAGTAGCGACACAGGGCCGGAAACTGAAGCTTTCTTT. Translating gives CASSDTGPETEAFF.

The rearrangement links TRBV29-1 to TRBJ2-1, with 10 positions matching TRBD2. Germline V gene data show CDR1 as SQVTM and CDR2 as ANQGSEA. Germline trimming cut 8 bases from V and 0 bases from J; bases unmatched to any gene: 7. The CDR3 length is 15 residues. CDR3 protein: CSKPTSGASYNEQFF. CDR3 DNA sequence: TGCAGCAAACCCACTAGCGGGGCCTCCTACAATGAGCAGTTCTTC.

The J gene is TRBJ1-1, the V gene TRBV6-2 or TRBV6-3; possibly TRBD1 for D (6 bases). The CDR3 is 14 amino acids. The V and J ends lost 5 bases and 5 bases respectively, with 15 bases between them. Germline-derived CDR1 and CDR2 are MNHEY and SVGEGT. DNA for the CDR3: TGTGCCAGCAGTCTCAGGGGTTTACTAACTGAAGCTTTCTTT. It codes for CASSLRGLLTEAFF.

The V and J genes are TRBV7-2 and TRBJ2-3; D is tentatively TRBD1 or TRBD2 (7 bases each). CDR1 SGHTA and CDR2 FQGNSA come from the germline V gene. The CDR3 has 14 amino acids. With 5 bases removed from V and 5 bases from J, the gap between germline ends came to 14 bases. CDR3 coding DNA: TGTGCCAGCAGCCCGACAGGGAGGGTAGATACGCAGTATTTT. It encodes CASSPTGRVDTQYF. Looking up the rest from reference TRBV7-2 and TRBJ2-3 gives the full variable domain: GAGVSQSPSNKVTEKGKDVELRCDPISGHTALYWYRQSLGQGLEFLIYFQGNSAPDKSGLPSDRFSAERTGGSVSTLTIQRTQQEDSAVYLCASSPTGRVDTQYFGPGTRLTVL.

The chain is built from TRBV7-9 and TRBJ1-4; the D gene is possibly TRBD1 (5 bases). This CDR3 region has 16 residues. Trimming removed 7 bases from V and 4 bases from J, with 19 bases in between. The germline V gene has CDR1 SEHNR and CDR2 FQNEAQ (reference sequence). CDR3 sequence: CASNLGMRGINEKLFF. CDR3 bases: TGTGCCAGCAACCTCGGAATGAGGGGAATTAATGAAAAACTGTTTTTT.

This chain connects TRBV5-1 to TRBJ2-3; no definite D call. Looked up from germline, CDR1 is SGHRS and CDR2 is YFSETQ. Trimming cost V 3 bases and J 0 bases, with 8 bases left between them. This CDR3 spans 14 amino acids. The CDR3, as DNA: TGCGCCAGCAGCTCGTTACTTAGCACAGATACGCAGTATTTT. It is translated as CASSSLLSTDTQYF.

The chain carries TRBV5-1 and TRBJ2-6; TRBD1 matches at 11 bases. There are 16 residues in the CDR3. Germline CDR1 and CDR2: SGHRS and YFSETQ. J gave up 2 bases and V 4 bases, and 2 bases lay outside the gene matches. The chain's CDR3 is CASSQDRGPGANVLTF. The CDR3 DNA reads as TGCGCCAGCAGCCAGGACAGGGGGCCTGGGGCCAACGTCCTGACTTTC.

This clone was seen once. The chain is built from TRBV28 and TRBJ1-3; 10 bases are a match to TRBD1. Germline V gives CDR1 MDHEN, CDR2 SYDVKM. The V and J ends lost 6 bases and 4 bases, in that order; junction bases with no gene match: 9. The CDR3 is 16 residues long. This CDR3 reads CASRNGQGVIGNTIYF. Written as DNA, the CDR3 is TGTGCCAGCAGGAACGGACAGGGGGTTATCGGAAACACCATATATTTT.

The chain carries TRBV27 and TRBJ2-7; no definite D call. Per germline, CDR1 MNHEY and CDR2 SMNVEV (reference sequence). This CDR3 is 16 amino acids long. Trimming took off 0 bases at V and 1 base at J, with 13 bases between the two ends. CDR3 DNA: TGTGCCAGCAGTTTATCCCGATCGACGGCATCCTACGAGCAGTACTTC. Encoded protein: CASSLSRSTASYEQYF.